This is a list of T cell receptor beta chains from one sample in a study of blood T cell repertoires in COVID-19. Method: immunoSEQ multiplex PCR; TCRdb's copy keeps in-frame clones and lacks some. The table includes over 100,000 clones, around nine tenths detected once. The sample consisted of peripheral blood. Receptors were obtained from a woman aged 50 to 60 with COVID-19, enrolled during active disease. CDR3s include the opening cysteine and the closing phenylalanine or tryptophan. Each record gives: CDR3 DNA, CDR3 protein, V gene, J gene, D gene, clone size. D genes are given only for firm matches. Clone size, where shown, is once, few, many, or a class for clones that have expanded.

CDR3 DNA: TGTGCCAGCAGTTACTCGAGCGGGGGGTTTTACGAGCAGTACTTC; CDR3 protein: CASSYSSGGFYEQYF; V gene: TRBV6-5; J gene: TRBJ2-7; D gene: TRBD2; clone size: -
CDR3 DNA: TGTGCCAGCTCACCGGACAGGCATTTTTCCTATGGCTACACCTTC; CDR3 protein: CASSPDRHFSYGYTF; V gene: TRBV18; J gene: TRBJ1-2; D gene: TRBD1; clone size: -
CDR3 DNA: TGTGCCAGCAGTCGCCAGGGGCCAGCGTCAGTTTGGGGCTACACCTTC; CDR3 protein: CASSRQGPASVWGYTF; V gene: TRBV6-2/TRBV6-3; J gene: TRBJ1-2; D gene: -; clone size: -
CDR3 DNA: TGCGCCAGCAGCCAAGATGTTGCCCAGGCGGGCTACACCTTC; CDR3 protein: CASSQDVAQAGYTF; V gene: TRBV4-3; J gene: TRBJ1-2; D gene: -; clone size: -
CDR3 DNA: TGCGCCAGCAGGGCAGGGATTGGAACTGAAGCTTTCTTT; CDR3 protein: CASRAGIGTEAFF; V gene: TRBV10-2; J gene: TRBJ1-1; D gene: -; clone size: -
CDR3 DNA: TGTGCCAGCAGCCAAGTTCACCCGGGACAGGCCTTCGACTATGGCTACACCTTC; CDR3 protein: CASSQVHPGQAFDYGYTF; V gene: TRBV3-1/TRBV3-2; J gene: TRBJ1-2; D gene: TRBD1; clone size: once
CDR3 DNA: TGTGCCAGTAGTATAAAGGCAGGGAACACTGAAGCTTTCTTT; CDR3 protein: CASSIKAGNTEAFF; V gene: TRBV19; J gene: TRBJ1-1; D gene: -; clone size: -
CDR3 DNA: TGTGCCAGCTCACCACCTCGGCAGGGGAGTTCGGCTTTCTTT; CDR3 protein: CASSPPRQGSSAFF; V gene: TRBV18; J gene: TRBJ1-1; D gene: -; clone size: -
CDR3 DNA: TGTGCCAGCAGCGCCGGGACAGGGGGCCCAGATACGCAGTATTTT; CDR3 protein: CASSAGTGGPDTQYF; V gene: TRBV5-6; J gene: TRBJ2-3; D gene: TRBD1; clone size: -
CDR3 DNA: TGTGCCAGCAGTTTATCGAGCCTCTATAATTCACCCCTCCACTTT; CDR3 protein: CASSLSSLYNSPLHF; V gene: TRBV27; J gene: TRBJ1-6; D gene: -; clone size: few
CDR3 DNA: TGTGCCAGCAGCTTCCGGACAGGGGGCTACACCTTC; CDR3 protein: CASSFRTGGYTF; V gene: TRBV5-8; J gene: TRBJ1-2; D gene: TRBD1; clone size: -
CDR3 DNA: TGTGCCAGCAGCCAGGCCGTCTACAGGGAAACGGAGACCCAGTACTTC; CDR3 protein: CASSQAVYRETETQYF; V gene: TRBV3-1/TRBV3-2; J gene: TRBJ2-5; D gene: -; clone size: -
CDR3 DNA: TGTGCCAGCAGCTTGCCCGGCGGGGGAACCAAAAACATTCAGTACTTC; CDR3 protein: CASSLPGGGTKNIQYF; V gene: TRBV5-6; J gene: TRBJ2-4; D gene: TRBD2; clone size: -
CDR3 DNA: TGTGCCACCAGTGAAGGTGGGGGCGCTGGGTATGGCTACACCTTC; CDR3 protein: CATSEGGGAGYGYTF; V gene: TRBV24-1; J gene: TRBJ1-2; D gene: -; clone size: once
CDR3 DNA: TGTGCCAGCAGCCGTCGGGCGGGCACCGGGGAGCTGTTTTTT; CDR3 protein: CASSRRAGTGELFF; V gene: TRBV3-1/TRBV3-2; J gene: TRBJ2-2; D gene: -; clone size: -
CDR3 DNA: TGTGCCAGCTCACAGGGAAGGGGCACTGAAGCTTTCTTT; CDR3 protein: CASSQGRGTEAFF; V gene: TRBV18; J gene: TRBJ1-1; D gene: -; clone size: -
CDR3 DNA: TGTGCCAGCAGCTTACGAGACAGTGATGGCTACACCTTC; CDR3 protein: CASSLRDSDGYTF; V gene: TRBV7-2; J gene: TRBJ1-2; D gene: -; clone size: -
CDR3 DNA: TGTGCCAGTAGTTCCGGGACTAGCATCGGCACCGGGGAGCTGTTTTTT; CDR3 protein: CASSSGTSIGTGELFF; V gene: TRBV19; J gene: TRBJ2-2; D gene: TRBD2; clone size: -
CDR3 DNA: TGTGCCAGCAGTTTTGGACAGGGGGCGTCGGATGGCTACACCTTC; CDR3 protein: CASSFGQGASDGYTF; V gene: TRBV27; J gene: TRBJ1-2; D gene: TRBD1; clone size: -
CDR3 DNA: TGTGCCAGCAGTTTATCGAATGGGGGTCCGGGGGATCAGCCCCAGCATTTT; CDR3 protein: CASSLSNGGPGDQPQHF; V gene: TRBV27; J gene: TRBJ1-5; D gene: -; clone size: -
CDR3 DNA: TGTGCCAGCAGGGGGGGGTTCAAGAACACTGAAGCTTTCTTT; CDR3 protein: CASRGGFKNTEAFF; V gene: TRBV28; J gene: TRBJ1-1; D gene: -; clone size: -
CDR3 DNA: TGTGCCAGCTCCACACAGGGTAGCAATCAGCCCCAGCATTTT; CDR3 protein: CASSTQGSNQPQHF; V gene: TRBV6-5; J gene: TRBJ1-5; D gene: -; clone size: -
CDR3 DNA: TGTGCCGGACGACAGGGGAATTCACCCCTCCACTTT; CDR3 protein: CAGRQGNSPLHF; V gene: TRBV12-3/TRBV12-4; J gene: TRBJ1-6; D gene: TRBD1; clone size: -
CDR3 DNA: TGCGCCAGCGGACGGGACAGCTTCTATGGCTACACCTTC; CDR3 protein: CASGRDSFYGYTF; V gene: TRBV5-1; J gene: TRBJ1-2; D gene: TRBD1; clone size: -